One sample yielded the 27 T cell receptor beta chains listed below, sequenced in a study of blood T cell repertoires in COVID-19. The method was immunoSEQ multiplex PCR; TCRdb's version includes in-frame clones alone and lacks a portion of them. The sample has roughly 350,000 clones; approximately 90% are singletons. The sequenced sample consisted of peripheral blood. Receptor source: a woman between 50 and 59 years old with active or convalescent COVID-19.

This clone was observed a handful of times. CDR3 sequence (DNA): TGTGCCAGCAGCCCCGGGACAGGGAACTACAATGAGCAGTTCTTC. It yields the protein CASSPGTGNYNEQFF. The chain couples TRBV7-3 to TRBJ2-1; 9 bases are a match to TRBD1. The CDR3 contains 15 residues. CDR1 SGHTA and CDR2 FQGTGA come from the germline V gene. With V trimmed by 5 bases and J by 3 bases, 5 bases remained unmatched.

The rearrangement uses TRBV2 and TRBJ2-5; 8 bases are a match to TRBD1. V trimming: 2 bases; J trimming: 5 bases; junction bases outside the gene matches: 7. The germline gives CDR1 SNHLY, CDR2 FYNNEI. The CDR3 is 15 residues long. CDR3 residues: CASSERRTGRETQYF. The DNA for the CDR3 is TGTGCCAGCAGTGAACGGAGGACAGGGCGGGAGACCCAGTACTTC.

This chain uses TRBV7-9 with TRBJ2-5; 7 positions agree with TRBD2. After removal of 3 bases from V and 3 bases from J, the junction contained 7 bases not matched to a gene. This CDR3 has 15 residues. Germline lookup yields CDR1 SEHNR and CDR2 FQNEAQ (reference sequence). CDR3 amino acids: CASSLGGTIKETQYF. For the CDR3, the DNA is TGTGCCAGCAGCTTGGGGGGGACCATCAAAGAGACCCAGTACTTC.

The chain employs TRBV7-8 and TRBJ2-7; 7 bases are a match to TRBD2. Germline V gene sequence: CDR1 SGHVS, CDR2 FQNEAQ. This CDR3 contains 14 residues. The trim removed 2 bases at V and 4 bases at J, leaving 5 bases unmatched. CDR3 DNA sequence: TGTGCCAGCAGCTTACAATGGGGGGGGTACGAGCAGTACTTC. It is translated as CASSLQWGGYEQYF.

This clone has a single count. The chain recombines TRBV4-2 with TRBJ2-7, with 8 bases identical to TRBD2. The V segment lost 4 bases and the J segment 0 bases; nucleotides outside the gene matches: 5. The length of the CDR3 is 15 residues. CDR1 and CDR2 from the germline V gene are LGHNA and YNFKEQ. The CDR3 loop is CASSPLREASYEQYF. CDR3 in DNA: TGTGCCAGCAGCCCCCTGCGGGAGGCCTCCTACGAGCAGTACTTC.

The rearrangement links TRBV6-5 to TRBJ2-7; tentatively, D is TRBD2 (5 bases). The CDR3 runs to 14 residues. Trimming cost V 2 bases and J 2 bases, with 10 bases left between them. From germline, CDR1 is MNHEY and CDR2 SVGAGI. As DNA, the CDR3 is TGTGCCAGCAGTTACCGAGGGAACCCCTACGAGCAGTACTTC. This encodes CASSYRGNPYEQYF.

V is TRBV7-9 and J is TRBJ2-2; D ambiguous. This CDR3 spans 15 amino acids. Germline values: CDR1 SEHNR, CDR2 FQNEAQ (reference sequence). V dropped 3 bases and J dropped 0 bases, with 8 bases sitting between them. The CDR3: CASSFAAANTGELFF. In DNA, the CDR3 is TGTGCCAGCAGCTTCGCGGCCGCGAACACCGGGGAGCTGTTTTTT.

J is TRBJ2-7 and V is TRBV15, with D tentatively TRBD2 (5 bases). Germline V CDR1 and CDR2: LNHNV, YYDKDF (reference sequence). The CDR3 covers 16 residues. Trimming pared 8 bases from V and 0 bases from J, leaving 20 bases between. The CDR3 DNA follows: TGTGCCACCCGGGGTTCCTACTCGCAGAGCTCCTACGAGCAGTACTTC. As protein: CATRGSYSQSSYEQYF.

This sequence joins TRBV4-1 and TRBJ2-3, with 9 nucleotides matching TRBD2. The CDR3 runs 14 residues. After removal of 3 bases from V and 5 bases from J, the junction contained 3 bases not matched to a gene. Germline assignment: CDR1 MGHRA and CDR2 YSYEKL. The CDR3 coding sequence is TGCGCCAGCAGCCAGCGGGAGGGGGGAGATACGCAGTATTTT. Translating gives CASSQREGGDTQYF.

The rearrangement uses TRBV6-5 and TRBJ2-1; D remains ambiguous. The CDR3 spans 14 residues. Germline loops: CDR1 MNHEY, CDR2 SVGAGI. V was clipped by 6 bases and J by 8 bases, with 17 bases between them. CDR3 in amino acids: CASRTYLASDEQFF. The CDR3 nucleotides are TGTGCCAGCAGAACCTATTTGGCCAGCGATGAGCAGTTCTTC.

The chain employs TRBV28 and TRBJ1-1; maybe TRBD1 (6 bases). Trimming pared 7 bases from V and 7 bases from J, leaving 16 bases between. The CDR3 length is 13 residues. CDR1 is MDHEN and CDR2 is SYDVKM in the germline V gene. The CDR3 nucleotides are TGTGCCAGCATCAACCGGGGGGCTGGTGAAGCTTTCTTT. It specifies CASINRGAGEAFF.

The CDR3 sequence: CASSYGTEYNEQFF. In DNA form, the CDR3 reads TGTGCCAGCAGCTACGGGACAGAATACAATGAGCAGTTCTTC. The chain links TRBV7-3 to TRBJ2-1, with 7 bases aligning to TRBD1. There are 14 residues in the CDR3. V was pared by 4 bases and J by 4 bases, with 4 bases of the junction left unmatched. The germline gives CDR1 SGHTA, CDR2 FQGTGA. The full variable domain, its missing parts supplied by reference TRBV7-3 and TRBJ2-1, is GAGVSQTPSNKVTEKGKYVELRCDPISGHTALYWYRQSLGQGPEFLIYFQGTGAADDSGLPNDRFFAVRPEGSVSTLKIQRTERGDSAVYLCASSYGTEYNEQFFGPGTRLTVL.

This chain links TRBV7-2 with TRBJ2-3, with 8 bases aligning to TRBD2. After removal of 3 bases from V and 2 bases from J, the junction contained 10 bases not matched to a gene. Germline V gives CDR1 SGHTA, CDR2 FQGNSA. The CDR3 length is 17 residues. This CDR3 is CASSFGLPGGVTDTQYF. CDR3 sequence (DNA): TGTGCCAGCAGCTTTGGTCTTCCGGGGGGGGTCACAGATACGCAGTATTTT.

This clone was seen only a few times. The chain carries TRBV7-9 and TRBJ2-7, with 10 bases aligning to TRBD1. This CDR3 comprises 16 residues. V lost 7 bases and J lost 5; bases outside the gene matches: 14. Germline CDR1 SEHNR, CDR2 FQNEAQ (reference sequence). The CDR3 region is CASTSMGTGDLNEQYF. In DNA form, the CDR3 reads TGTGCCAGCACCTCGATGGGGACAGGGGACTTGAACGAGCAGTACTTC.

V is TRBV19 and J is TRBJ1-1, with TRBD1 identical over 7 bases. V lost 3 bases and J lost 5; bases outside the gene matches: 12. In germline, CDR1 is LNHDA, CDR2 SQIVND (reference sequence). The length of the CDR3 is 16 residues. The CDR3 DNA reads TGTGCCAGTAGTATTAGGCAGGGGGGCTTTGCGACTGAAGCTTTCTTT. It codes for CASSIRQGGFATEAFF.

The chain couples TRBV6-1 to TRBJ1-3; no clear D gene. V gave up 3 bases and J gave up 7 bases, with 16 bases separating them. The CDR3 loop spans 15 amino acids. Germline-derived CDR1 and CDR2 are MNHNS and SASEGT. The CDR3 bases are TGTGCCAGCAGTGACCACTACAGCGGTTCGAACACCATATATTTT. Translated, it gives CASSDHYSGSNTIYF.

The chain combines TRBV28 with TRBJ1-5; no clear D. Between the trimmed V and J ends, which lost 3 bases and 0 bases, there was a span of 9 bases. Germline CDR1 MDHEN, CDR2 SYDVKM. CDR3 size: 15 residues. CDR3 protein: CASSFLEISNQPQHF. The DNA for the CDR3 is TGTGCCAGCAGTTTCCTAGAGATTAGCAATCAGCCCCAGCATTTT.

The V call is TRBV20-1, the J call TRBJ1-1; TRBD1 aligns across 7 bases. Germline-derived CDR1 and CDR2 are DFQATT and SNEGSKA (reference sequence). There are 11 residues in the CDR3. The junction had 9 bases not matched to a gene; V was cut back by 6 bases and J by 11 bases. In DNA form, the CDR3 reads TGCAGTGCAAACTTACAGGGGAGGGCTTTCTTT. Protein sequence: CSANLQGRAFF.

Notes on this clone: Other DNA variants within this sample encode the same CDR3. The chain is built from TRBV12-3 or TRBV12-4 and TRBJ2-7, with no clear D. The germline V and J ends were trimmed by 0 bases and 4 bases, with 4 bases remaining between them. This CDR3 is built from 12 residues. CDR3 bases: TGTGCCAGCAGTTTAGCCCTTTACGAGCAGTACTTC. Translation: CASSLALYEQYF.

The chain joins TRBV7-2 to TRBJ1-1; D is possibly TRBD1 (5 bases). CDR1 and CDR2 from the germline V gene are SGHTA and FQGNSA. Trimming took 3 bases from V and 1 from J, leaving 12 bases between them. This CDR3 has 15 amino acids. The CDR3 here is CASSFLGVANTEAFF. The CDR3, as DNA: TGTGCCAGCAGCTTCCTAGGGGTGGCGAACACTGAAGCTTTCTTT.

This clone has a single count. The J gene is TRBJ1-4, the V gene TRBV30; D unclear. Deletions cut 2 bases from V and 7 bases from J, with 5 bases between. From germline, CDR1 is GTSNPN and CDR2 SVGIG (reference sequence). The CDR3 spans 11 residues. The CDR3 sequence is CAWSSSEKLFF. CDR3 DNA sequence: TGTGCCTGGAGTTCTAGTGAAAAACTGTTTTTT.

The CDR3 nucleotides read TGTGCCAGCAGACTCGGGGGACAAGAGACCCAGTACTTC. This encodes CASRLGGQETQYF. The chain employs TRBV7-2 and TRBJ2-5; maybe TRBD2 (6 bases). Trimming removed 6 bases from V and 2 bases from J, with 10 bases in between. Germline values: CDR1 SGHTA, CDR2 FQGNSA. CDR3 length: 13 residues.

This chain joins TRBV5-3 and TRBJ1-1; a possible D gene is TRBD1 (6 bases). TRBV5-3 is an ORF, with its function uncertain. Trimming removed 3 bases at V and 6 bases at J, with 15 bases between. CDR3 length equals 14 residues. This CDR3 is CARSWKQGRAEAFF. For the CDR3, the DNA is TGTGCCAGAAGCTGGAAACAGGGAAGGGCTGAAGCTTTCTTT.

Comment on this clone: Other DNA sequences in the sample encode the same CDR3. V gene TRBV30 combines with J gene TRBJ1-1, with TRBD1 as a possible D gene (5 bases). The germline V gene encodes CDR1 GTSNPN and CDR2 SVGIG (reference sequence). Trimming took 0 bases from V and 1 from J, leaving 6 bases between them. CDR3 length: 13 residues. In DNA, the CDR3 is TGTGCCTGGAGTGTAAGGGGGAACACTGAAGCTTTCTTT. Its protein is CAWSVRGNTEAFF.

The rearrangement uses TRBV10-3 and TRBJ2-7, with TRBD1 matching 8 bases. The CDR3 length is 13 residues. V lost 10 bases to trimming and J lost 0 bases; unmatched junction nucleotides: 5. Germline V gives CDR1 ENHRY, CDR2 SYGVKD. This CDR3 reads CATRDRSSYEQYF. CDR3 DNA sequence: TGTGCCACTAGGGACAGGTCCTCCTACGAGCAGTACTTC.

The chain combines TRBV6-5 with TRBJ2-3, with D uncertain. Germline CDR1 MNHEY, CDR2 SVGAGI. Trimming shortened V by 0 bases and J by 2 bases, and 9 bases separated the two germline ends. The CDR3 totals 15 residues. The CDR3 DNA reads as TGTGCCAGCAGTTACTCGTCCTCACACACAGATACGCAGTATTTT. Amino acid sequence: CASSYSSSHTDTQYF.

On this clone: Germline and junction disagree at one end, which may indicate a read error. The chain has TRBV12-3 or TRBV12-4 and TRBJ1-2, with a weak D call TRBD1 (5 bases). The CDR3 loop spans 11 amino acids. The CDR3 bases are TGTGCCAGCACCTCCACGACAGTTTACTTCTTC. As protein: CASTSTTVYFF.